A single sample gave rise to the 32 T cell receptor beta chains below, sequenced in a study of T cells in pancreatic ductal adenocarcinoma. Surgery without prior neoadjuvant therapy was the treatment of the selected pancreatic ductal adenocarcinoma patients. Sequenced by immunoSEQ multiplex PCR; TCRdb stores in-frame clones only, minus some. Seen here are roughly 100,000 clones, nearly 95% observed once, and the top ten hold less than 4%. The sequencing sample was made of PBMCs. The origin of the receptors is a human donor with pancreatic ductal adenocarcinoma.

The CDR3 protein is CASNTRDTGELFF. For the CDR3, the DNA is TGTGCCAGTAACACCCGGGACACCGGGGAGCTGTTTTTT. This rearrangement joins TRBV19 to TRBJ2-2; D gene uncertain. Germline V gene sequence: CDR1 LNHDA, CDR2 SQIVND (reference sequence). The ends were cut back, 7 bases at V and 3 bases at J, with 9 bases in the middle. This CDR3 region has 13 residues.

CDR3 nucleotides: TGTGCCAGCAGCACCTACGGACTAGCGGAGGAGCAGTACTTC. Translation gives CASSTYGLAEEQYF. This chain uses TRBV7-2 with TRBJ2-7; 10 nucleotides match TRBD2. CDR3 size: 14 residues. Germline loops: CDR1 SGHTA, CDR2 FQGNSA. V lost 5 bases and J lost 7; bases outside the gene matches: 8.

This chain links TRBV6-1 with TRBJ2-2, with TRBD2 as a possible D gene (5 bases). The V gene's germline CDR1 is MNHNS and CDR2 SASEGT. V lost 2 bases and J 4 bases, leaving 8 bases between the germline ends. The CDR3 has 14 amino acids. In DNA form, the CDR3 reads TGTGCCAGCAGTGAATACCGGGGCACCGGGGAGCTGTTTTTT. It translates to CASSEYRGTGELFF.

In nucleotides, the CDR3 is TGTGCCAGCAGCTCCATACAGGGGGCGCTTAACTATGGCTACACCTTC. This codes for CASSSIQGALNYGYTF. This rearrangement joins TRBV7-9 to TRBJ1-2; TRBD1 agrees at 9 bases. Trimming removed 4 bases from V and 1 base from J; junction bases left unmatched: 7. The CDR3 covers 16 residues. Germline-derived CDR1 and CDR2 are SEHNR and FQNEAQ (reference sequence).

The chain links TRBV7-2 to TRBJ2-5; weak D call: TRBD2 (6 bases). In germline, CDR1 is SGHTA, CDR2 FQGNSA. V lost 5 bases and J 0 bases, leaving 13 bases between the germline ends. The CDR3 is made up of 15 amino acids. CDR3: CASSPLGGHQETQYF. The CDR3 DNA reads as TGTGCCAGCAGCCCTCTGGGGGGTCACCAAGAGACCCAGTACTTC.

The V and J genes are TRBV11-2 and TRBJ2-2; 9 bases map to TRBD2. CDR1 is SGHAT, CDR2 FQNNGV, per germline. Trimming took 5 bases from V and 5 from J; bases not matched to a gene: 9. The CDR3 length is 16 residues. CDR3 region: CASSPVGGRGTGELFF. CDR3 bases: TGTGCCAGCAGCCCGGTGGGCGGGAGGGGTACCGGGGAGCTGTTTTTT.

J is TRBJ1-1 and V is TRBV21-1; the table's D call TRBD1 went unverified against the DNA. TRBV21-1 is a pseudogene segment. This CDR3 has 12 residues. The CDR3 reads CASRGRDTEAFF. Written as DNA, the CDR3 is TGTGCCAGCAGGGGGCGCGACACTGAAGCTTTCTTT.

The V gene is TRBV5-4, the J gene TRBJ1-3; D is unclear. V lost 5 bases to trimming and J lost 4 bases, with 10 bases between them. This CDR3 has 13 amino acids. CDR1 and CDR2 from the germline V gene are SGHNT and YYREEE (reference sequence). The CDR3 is CASSSTIGNTIYF. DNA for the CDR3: TGTGCCAGCAGTTCTACCATCGGAAACACCATATATTTT.

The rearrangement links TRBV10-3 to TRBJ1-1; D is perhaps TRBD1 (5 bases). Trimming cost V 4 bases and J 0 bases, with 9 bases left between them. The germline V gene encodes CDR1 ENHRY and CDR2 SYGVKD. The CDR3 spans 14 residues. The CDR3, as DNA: TGTGCCATCAGTGTTGGGGGGATGAACACTGAAGCTTTCTTT. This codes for CAISVGGMNTEAFF.

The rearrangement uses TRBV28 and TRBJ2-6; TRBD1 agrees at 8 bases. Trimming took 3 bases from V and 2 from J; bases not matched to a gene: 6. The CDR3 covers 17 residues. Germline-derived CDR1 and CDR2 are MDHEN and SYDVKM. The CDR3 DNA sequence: TGTGCCAGCAGTTTCCGGGCAGGGGGCCCTGGGGCCAACGTCCTGACTTTC. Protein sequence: CASSFRAGGPGANVLTF.

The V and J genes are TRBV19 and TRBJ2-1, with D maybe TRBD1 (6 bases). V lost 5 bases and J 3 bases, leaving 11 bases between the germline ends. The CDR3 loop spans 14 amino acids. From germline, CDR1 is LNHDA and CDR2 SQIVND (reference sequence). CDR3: CASSADSFYNEQFF. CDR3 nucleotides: TGTGCCAGTAGTGCGGACAGTTTCTACAATGAGCAGTTCTTC.

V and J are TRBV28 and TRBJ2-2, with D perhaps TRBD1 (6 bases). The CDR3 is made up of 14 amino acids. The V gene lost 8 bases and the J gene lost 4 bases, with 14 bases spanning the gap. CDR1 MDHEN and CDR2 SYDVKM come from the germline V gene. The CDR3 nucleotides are TGTGCCAGCCAACCGGGACAATCCACCGGGGAGCTGTTTTTT. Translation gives CASQPGQSTGELFF. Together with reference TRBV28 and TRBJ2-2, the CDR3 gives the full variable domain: DVKVTQSSRYLVKRTGEKVFLECVQDMDHENMFWYRQDPGLGLRLIYFSYDVKMKEKGDIPEGYSVSREKKERFSLILESASTNQTSMYLCASQPGQSTGELFFGEGSRLTVL.

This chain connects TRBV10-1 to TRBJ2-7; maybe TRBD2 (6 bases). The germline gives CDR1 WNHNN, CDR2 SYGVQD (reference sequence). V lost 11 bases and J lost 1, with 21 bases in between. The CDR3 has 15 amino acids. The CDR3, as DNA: TGCGCCTCCTCGGTGGGTAGCGGCCTTTCCTACGAGCAGTACTTC. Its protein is CASSVGSGLSYEQYF.

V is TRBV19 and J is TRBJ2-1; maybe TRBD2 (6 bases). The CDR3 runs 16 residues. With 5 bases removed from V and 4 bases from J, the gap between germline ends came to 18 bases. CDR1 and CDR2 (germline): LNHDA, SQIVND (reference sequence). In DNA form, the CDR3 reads TGTGCCAGTAGTCCCCGAAAGGGCGGGGTTTACAATGAGCAGTTCTTC. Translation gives CASSPRKGGVYNEQFF.

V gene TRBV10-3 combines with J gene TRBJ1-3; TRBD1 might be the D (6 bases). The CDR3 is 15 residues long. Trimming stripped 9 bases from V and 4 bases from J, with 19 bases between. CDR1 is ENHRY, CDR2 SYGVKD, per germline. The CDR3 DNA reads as TGTGCCATTCTCAGCCGGGACACGTCCGGAAACACCATATATTTT. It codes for CAILSRDTSGNTIYF.

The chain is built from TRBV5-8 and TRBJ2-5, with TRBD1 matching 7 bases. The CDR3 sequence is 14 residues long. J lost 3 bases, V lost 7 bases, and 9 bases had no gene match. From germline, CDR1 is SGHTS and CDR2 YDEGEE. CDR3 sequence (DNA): TGTGCCAGCCAACGTCTCGGGACAGAAGAGACCCAGTACTTC. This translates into CASQRLGTEETQYF.

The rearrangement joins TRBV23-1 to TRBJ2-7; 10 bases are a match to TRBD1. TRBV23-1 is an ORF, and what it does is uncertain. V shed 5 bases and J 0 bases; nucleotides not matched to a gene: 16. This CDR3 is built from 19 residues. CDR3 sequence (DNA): TGCGCCAGCAGTTGGAACGAGGGGGGACAGGGGCTAATCTCCTACGAGCAGTACTTC. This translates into CASSWNEGGQGLISYEQYF.

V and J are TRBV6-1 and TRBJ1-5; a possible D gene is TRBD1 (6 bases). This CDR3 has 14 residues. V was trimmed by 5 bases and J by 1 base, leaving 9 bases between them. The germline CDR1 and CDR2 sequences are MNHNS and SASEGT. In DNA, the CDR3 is TGTGCCAGCAGTCTAGGACAGAGCAATCAGCCCCAGCATTTT. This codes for CASSLGQSNQPQHF.

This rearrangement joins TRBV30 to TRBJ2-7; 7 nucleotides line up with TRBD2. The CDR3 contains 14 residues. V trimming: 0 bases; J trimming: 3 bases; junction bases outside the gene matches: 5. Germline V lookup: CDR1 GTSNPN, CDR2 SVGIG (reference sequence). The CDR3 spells CAWSVREGRYEQYF. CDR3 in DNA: TGTGCCTGGAGTGTAAGGGAGGGCCGCTACGAGCAGTACTTC.

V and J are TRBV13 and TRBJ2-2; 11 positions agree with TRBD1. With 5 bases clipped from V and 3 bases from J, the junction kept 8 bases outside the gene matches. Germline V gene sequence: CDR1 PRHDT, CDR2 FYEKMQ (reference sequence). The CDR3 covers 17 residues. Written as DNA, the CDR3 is TGTGCCAGCAGCGTCCTCCGGGACAGGGGGGACACCGGGGAGCTGTTTTTT. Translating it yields CASSVLRDRGDTGELFF.

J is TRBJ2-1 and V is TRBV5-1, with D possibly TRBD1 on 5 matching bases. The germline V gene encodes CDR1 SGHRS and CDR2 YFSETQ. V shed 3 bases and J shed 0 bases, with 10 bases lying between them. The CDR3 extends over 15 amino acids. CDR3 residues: CASSWGASSYNEQFF. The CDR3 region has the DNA TGCGCCAGCAGCTGGGGCGCTAGCTCCTACAATGAGCAGTTCTTC.

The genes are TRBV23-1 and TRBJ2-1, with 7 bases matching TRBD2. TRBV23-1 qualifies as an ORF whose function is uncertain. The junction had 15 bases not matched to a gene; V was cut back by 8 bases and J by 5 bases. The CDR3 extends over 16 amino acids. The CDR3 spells CASLKGRGSPHNEQFF. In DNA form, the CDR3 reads TGCGCCAGCCTTAAAGGTCGCGGGAGTCCCCACAATGAGCAGTTCTTC.

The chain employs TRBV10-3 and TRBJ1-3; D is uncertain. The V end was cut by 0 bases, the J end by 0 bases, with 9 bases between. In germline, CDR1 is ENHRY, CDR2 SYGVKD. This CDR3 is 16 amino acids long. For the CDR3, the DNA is TGTGCCATCAGTGAGTCCTTTGAGAGCTCTGGAAACACCATATATTTT. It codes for CAISESFESSGNTIYF.

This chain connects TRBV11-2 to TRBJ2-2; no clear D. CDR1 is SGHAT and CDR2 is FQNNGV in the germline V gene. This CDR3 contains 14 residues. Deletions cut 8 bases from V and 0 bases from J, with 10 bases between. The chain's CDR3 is CASAGVANTGELFF. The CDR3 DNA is TGTGCCAGCGCTGGAGTAGCGAACACCGGGGAGCTGTTTTTT.

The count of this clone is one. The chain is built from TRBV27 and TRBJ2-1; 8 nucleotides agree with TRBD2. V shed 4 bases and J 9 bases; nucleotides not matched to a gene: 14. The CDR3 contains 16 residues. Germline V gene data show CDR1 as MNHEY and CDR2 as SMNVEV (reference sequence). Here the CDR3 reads CASSSTGTSTLGEQFF. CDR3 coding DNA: TGTGCCAGCAGTTCCACCGGGACTAGTACCTTAGGTGAGCAGTTCTTC.

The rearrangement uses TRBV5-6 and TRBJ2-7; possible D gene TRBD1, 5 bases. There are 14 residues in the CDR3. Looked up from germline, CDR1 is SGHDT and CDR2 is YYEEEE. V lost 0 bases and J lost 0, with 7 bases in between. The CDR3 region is CASSLDRSSYEQYF. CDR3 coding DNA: TGTGCCAGCAGCTTGGACAGGTCCTCCTACGAGCAGTACTTC.

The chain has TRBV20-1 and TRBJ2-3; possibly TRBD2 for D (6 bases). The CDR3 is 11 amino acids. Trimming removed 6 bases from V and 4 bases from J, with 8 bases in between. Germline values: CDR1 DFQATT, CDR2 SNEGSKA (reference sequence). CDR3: CSAERADTQYF. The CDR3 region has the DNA TGCAGTGCCGAGCGGGCAGATACGCAGTATTTT.

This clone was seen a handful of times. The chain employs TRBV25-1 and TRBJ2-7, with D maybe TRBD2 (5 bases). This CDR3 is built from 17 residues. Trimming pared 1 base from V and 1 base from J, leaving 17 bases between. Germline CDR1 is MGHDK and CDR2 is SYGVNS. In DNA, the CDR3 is TGTGCCAGCAGTGAATCGGCTGTCTCGGGGAGATCCTACGAGCAGTACTTC. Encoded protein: CASSESAVSGRSYEQYF.

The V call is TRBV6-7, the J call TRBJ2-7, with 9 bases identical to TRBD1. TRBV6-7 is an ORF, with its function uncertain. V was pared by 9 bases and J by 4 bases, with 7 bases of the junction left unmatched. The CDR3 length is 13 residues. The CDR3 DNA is TGTGCCAGTCCCGGGACAGGGATTTACGAGCAGTACTTC. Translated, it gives CASPGTGIYEQYF.

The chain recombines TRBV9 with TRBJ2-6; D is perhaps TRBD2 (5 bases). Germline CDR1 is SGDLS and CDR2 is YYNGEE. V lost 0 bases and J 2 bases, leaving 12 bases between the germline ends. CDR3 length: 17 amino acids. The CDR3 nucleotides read TGTGCCAGCAGCGTAGGAGGGTCAGGAACTGGGGCCAACGTCCTGACTTTC. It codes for CASSVGGSGTGANVLTF.

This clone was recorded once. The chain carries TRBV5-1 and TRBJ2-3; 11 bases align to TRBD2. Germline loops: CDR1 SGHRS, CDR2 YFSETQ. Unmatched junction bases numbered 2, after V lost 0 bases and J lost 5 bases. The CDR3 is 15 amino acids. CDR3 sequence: CASSLASGRRDTQYF. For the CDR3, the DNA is TGCGCCAGCAGCTTGGCTAGCGGGAGGCGAGATACGCAGTATTTT.

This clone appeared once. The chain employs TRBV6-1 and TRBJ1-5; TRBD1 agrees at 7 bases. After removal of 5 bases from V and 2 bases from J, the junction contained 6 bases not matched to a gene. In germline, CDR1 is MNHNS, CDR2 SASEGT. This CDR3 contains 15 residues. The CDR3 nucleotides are TGTGCCAGCAGTCGACAGGGAGAAGGCAATCAGCCCCAGCATTTT. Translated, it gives CASSRQGEGNQPQHF.